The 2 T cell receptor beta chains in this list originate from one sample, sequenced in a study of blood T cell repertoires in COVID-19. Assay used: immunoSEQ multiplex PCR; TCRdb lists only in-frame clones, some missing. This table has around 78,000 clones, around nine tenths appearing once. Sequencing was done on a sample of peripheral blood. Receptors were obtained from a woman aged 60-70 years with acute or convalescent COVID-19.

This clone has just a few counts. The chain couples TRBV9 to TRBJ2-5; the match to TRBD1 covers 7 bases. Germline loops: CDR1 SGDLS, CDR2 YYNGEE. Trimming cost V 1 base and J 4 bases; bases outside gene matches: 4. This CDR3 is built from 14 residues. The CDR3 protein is CASSVNRGSETQYF. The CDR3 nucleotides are TGTGCCAGCAGCGTAAACAGGGGCTCAGAGACCCAGTACTTC.

This CDR3 is CASSDRQVEAFF. The CDR3 nucleotides read TGTGCCAGTAGTGACAGACAGGTCGAAGCTTTCTTT. The rearrangement uses TRBV19 and TRBJ1-1, with D possibly TRBD1 on 6 matching bases. In germline, CDR1 is LNHDA, CDR2 SQIVND (reference sequence). This CDR3 spans 12 amino acids. V gave up 5 bases and J gave up 8 bases, with 12 bases separating them.